This T cell receptor beta chain originates from a study of identical twins. Study results and limitations: Beta out-of-frame sequences showed weaker excess twin sharing.

TCRdb re-analysed the 5' RACE reads in MiXCR, keeping a single row per CDR3 protein. The sample lists 280,000 or so distinct CDR3 sequences, more than 6.5% occurring once. Unmatched junction bases numbered 13, after V lost 0 bases and J lost 3 bases. CDR1 MGHRA and CDR2 YSYEKL come from the germline V gene. The CDR3 length is 21 residues. This clonotype was recorded many times. Its antigen is as yet unknown. The same sample was also used in a study of yellow fever vaccine responses in identical twins.

Sequencing used memory (CD45RO+) T cells sorted from blood. V gene TRBV4-1 combines with J gene TRBJ2-2; 13 positions match TRBD2. This clonotype was obtained from a woman between 18 and 29 years old in good health. This chain's CDR3 is CASSQDWGRGLAGYYTGELFF. The CDR3 DNA reads as TGCGCCAGCAGCCAAGATTGGGGAAGGGGACTAGCGGGATACTACACCGGGGAGCTGTTTTTT.